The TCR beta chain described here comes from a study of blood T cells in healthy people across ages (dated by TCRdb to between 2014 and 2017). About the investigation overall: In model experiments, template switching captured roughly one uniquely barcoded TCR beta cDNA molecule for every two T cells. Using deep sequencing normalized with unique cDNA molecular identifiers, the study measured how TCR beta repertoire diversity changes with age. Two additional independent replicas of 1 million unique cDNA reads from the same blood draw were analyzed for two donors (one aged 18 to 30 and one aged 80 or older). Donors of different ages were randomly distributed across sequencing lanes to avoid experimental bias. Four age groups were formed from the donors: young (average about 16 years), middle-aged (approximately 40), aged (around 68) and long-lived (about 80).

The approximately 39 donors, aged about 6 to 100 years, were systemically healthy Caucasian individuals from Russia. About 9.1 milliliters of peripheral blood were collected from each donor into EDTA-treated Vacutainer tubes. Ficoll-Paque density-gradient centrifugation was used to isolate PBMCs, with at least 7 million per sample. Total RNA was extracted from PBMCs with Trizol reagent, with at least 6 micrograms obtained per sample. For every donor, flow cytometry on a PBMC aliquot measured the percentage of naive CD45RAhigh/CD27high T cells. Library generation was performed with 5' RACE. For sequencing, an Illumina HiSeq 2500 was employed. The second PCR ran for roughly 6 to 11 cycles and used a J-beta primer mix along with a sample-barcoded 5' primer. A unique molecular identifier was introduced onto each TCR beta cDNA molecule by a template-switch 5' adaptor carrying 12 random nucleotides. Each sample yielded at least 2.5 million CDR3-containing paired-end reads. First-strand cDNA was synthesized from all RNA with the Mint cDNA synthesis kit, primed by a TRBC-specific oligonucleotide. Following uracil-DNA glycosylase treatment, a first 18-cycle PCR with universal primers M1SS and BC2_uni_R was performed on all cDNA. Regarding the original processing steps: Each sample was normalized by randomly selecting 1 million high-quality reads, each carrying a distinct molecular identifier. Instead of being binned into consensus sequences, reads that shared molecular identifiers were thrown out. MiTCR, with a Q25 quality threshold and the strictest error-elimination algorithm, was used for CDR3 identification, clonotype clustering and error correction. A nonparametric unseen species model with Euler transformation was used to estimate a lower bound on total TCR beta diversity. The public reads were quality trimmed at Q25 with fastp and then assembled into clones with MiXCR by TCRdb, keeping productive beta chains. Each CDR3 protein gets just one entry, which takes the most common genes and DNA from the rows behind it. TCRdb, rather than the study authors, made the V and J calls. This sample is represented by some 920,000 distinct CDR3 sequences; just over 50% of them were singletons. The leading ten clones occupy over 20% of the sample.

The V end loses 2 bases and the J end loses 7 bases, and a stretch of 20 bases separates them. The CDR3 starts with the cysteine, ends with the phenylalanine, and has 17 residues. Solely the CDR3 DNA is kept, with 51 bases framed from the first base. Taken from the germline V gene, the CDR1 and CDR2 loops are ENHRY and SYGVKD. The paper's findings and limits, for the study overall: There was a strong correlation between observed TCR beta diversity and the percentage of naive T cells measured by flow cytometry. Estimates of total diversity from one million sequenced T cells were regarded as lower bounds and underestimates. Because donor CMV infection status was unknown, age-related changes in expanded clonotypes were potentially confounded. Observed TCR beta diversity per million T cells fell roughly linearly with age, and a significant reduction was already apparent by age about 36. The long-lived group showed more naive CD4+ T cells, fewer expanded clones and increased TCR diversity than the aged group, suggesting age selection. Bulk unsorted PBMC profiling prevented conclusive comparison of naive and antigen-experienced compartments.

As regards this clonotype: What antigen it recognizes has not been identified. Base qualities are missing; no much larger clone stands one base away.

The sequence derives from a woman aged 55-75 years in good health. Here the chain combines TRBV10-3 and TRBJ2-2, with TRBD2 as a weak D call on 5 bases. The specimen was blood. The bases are TGTGCCATCAGTGAGGAGGAGGCTAGCCTTAGAAACGGGGAGCTGTTTTTT. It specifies CAISEEEASLRNGELFF.